This T cell receptor (beta chain) was sequenced for a study of blood T cell repertoires in COVID-19. Some clones are missing from TCRdb's copy, which holds only in-frame ones; the method was immunoSEQ multiplex PCR. The sample holds around 390,000 clones, about 83% seen once. This TCR was recovered from a woman between 45 and 60 years old who had recovered from COVID-19. Sequences were obtained from PBMCs or T cells enriched from blood (not recorded which).

CDR3 DNA: TGTGCCAGTAGTATATCTAGCGGGGGGGATACGCAGTATTTT. It yields the protein CASSISSGGDTQYF. The chain is built from TRBV19 and TRBJ2-3; 11 bases line up with TRBD2. This CDR3 spans 14 amino acids. Germline V gives CDR1 LNHDA, CDR2 SQIVND (reference sequence). Germline trimming cut 2 bases from V and 6 bases from J; bases unmatched to any gene: 1.